The T cell receptor (beta chain) under discussion was sequenced for a study of technical replicates of blood from a handful of donors. After removal of 5 bases from V and 6 bases from J, the junction contained 6 bases not matched to a gene. CDR3 length: 14 amino acids. Germline V CDR1 and CDR2: MRHNA, SNTAGT. Clones were read by immunoSEQ multiplex PCR, and TCRdb kept only the in-frame ones, dropping some. In the table there are about 73,000 clones, around nine tenths of which are singletons. The sequencing input was PBMCs. The rearrangement uses TRBV6-4 and TRBJ2-3, with 9 bases that match TRBD2. The sequence derives from a human donor in good health. Some clones in this sample may be carry-over from other donors' samples. The CDR3 bases are TGTGCCAGCAGTAACGGCGGGGGGGCGGATACGCAGTATTTT. Its translation: CASSNGGGADTQYF.